The 20 T cell receptor beta chains below were found in one sample sequenced in a study of shared clonotypes between healthy human individuals. Repertoires were generated with immunoSEQ multiplex PCR, while TCRdb's copy carries only in-frame clones and drops some. The sample lists around 2.3 million clones; approximately 94% were seen once. The specimen was naive CD4+ T cells sorted from blood. The sample's subset: CD45RA+ positively selected. The receptors stem from a young man in good health.

The chain is built from TRBV6-1 and TRBJ2-7; 12 bases are a match to TRBD2. CDR1 and CDR2 from the germline V gene are MNHNS and SASEGT. V shed 0 bases, J shed 4 bases, and the junction held 4 bases outside the gene matches. The CDR3 consists of 16 residues. CDR3 residues: CASSEARLAGGYEQYF. The CDR3 nucleotides are TGTGCCAGCAGTGAAGCTCGGCTAGCGGGAGGGTACGAGCAGTACTTC.

Regarding this clone: Other DNA variants within this sample encode the same CDR3. This chain joins TRBV5-6 and TRBJ1-2; possible D gene TRBD1, 5 bases. Looked up from germline, CDR1 is SGHDT and CDR2 is YYEEEE. Deletions cut 2 bases from V and 5 bases from J, with 10 bases between. The CDR3 spans 13 residues. CDR3 DNA: TGTGCCAGCAGCTTAGCGGGGGGATATGGCTACACCTTC. It codes for CASSLAGGYGYTF.

The V gene is TRBV7-8, the J gene TRBJ2-2, with D unresolved. CDR1 SGHVS and CDR2 FQNEAQ come from the germline V gene. V was cut by 0 bases and J by 0 bases, with 8 bases left in between. This CDR3 comprises 16 residues. CDR3 in amino acids: CASSLATVTNTGELFF. Here the CDR3 DNA reads TGTGCCAGCAGCTTAGCGACGGTAACGAACACCGGGGAGCTGTTTTTT.

The chain couples TRBV7-9 to TRBJ1-3; D is ambiguous. V was clipped by 7 bases and J by 0 bases, with 10 bases between them. Looked up from germline, CDR1 is SEHNR and CDR2 is FQNEAQ (reference sequence). The CDR3 length is 14 residues. The CDR3 region is CASNPSGSGNTIYF. The CDR3 DNA follows: TGTGCCAGCAATCCTTCGGGCTCTGGAAACACCATATATTTT.

This clone showed up just once. The chain uses TRBV5-1 and TRBJ1-2; TRBD1 agrees at 7 bases. CDR3 length: 16 residues. Looked up from germline, CDR1 is SGHRS and CDR2 is YFSETQ. V trimming: 1 base; J trimming: 1 base; junction bases outside the gene matches: 7. The CDR3 here is CASSLWGDSFNYGYTF. The CDR3 DNA sequence: TGCGCCAGCAGCTTGTGGGGGGACAGTTTTAACTATGGCTACACCTTC.

CDR3 protein: CTSSQEERGSSYEQYF. The CDR3 bases are TGCACCAGCAGCCAAGAGGAGCGGGGAAGCTCCTACGAGCAGTACTTC. The chain combines TRBV1 with TRBJ2-7; TRBD2 is the table's D call, not checked against the DNA. TRBV1 is noted as a pseudogene. The CDR3 extends over 16 amino acids.

V usage is TRBV27 and J usage is TRBJ2-5; perhaps TRBD2 as D (5 bases). Germline loops: CDR1 MNHEY, CDR2 SMNVEV (reference sequence). Trimming pared 6 bases from V and 3 bases from J, leaving 14 bases between. This CDR3 is built from 14 residues. The CDR3 region is CASRRETGKETQYF. The CDR3, as DNA: TGTGCCAGCAGAAGGGAAACCGGGAAAGAGACCCAGTACTTC.

The chain recombines TRBV4-1 with TRBJ1-6, with D possibly being TRBD1 (6 bases). There are 17 residues in the CDR3. Trimming shortened V by 2 bases and J by 2 bases, and 13 bases separated the two germline ends. In germline, CDR1 is MGHRA, CDR2 YSYEKL. CDR3 DNA: TGCGCCAGCAGCCAAACCACAGGGTTCCCCTATAATTCACCCCTCCACTTT. This gives the protein CASSQTTGFPYNSPLHF.

A single count supports this clone. The rearrangement links TRBV5-4 to TRBJ2-7; the match to TRBD1 covers 7 bases. The CDR3 contains 15 residues. V shed 5 bases and J 2 bases; nucleotides not matched to a gene: 10. Germline V gene lookup returns CDR1 SGHNT and CDR2 YYREEE (reference sequence). CDR3 residues: CASSLTGTPPYEQYF. Here the CDR3 DNA reads TGTGCCAGCAGTTTGACAGGGACCCCTCCCTACGAGCAGTACTTC.

The gene calls are TRBV27 and TRBJ2-1; a possible D gene is TRBD2 (6 bases). This CDR3 is 15 amino acids long. With 3 bases removed from V and 9 bases from J, the gap between germline ends came to 18 bases. CDR1 and CDR2 from the germline V gene are MNHEY and SMNVEV (reference sequence). CDR3: CASSFGGSVGVEQFF. Written as DNA, the CDR3 is TGTGCCAGCAGTTTCGGGGGTTCAGTCGGGGTTGAGCAGTTCTTC.

The chain employs TRBV4-1 and TRBJ1-4; D gene unclear. V was trimmed by 2 bases and J by 7 bases, leaving 5 bases between them. The CDR3 has 12 residues. Per germline, CDR1 MGHRA and CDR2 YSYEKL. CDR3 amino acids: CASSQKGEKLFF. Here the CDR3 DNA reads TGCGCCAGCAGCCAAAAGGGTGAAAAACTGTTTTTT.

The rearrangement joins TRBV7-3 to TRBJ2-3; no firm D call. The germline CDR1 and CDR2 sequences are SGHTA and FQGTGA. This CDR3 region has 15 residues. Trimming cost V 5 bases and J 0 bases, with 12 bases left between them. The CDR3 protein is CASSPNAASTDTQYF. The CDR3 bases are TGTGCCAGCAGCCCTAATGCAGCTAGCACAGATACGCAGTATTTT.

The chain uses TRBV10-3 and TRBJ2-3, with D possibly TRBD2 on 6 matching bases. Germline V gene sequence: CDR1 ENHRY, CDR2 SYGVKD. V lost 0 bases to trimming and J lost 2 bases, with 15 bases between them. This CDR3 spans 17 amino acids. CDR3 sequence (DNA): TGTGCCATCAGTGAGTCAGGAGGAGGGATCTCCACAGATACGCAGTATTTT. Residues: CAISESGGGISTDTQYF.

With respect to this clone: This same CDR3 is encoded by further DNA sequences in the sample. The rearrangement uses TRBV6-6 and TRBJ1-4; D perhaps matches TRBD1 (5 bases). Trimming cost V 2 bases and J 8 bases, with 9 bases left between them. The CDR3 spans 13 residues. CDR1 MNHNY and CDR2 SVGAGI come from the germline V gene (reference sequence). The chain's CDR3 is CASSYGGGEKLFF. In DNA form, the CDR3 reads TGTGCCAGCAGTTACGGGGGAGGGGAAAAACTGTTTTTT.

As regards this clone: The sample carries other DNA sequences with the same CDR3. CDR3 protein: CASRVAGGSYEQYF. The CDR3 region has the DNA TGTGCCAGCAGGGTAGCGGGAGGATCCTACGAGCAGTACTTC. The rearrangement joins TRBV2 to TRBJ2-7, with TRBD2 matching over 10 bases. Germline CDR1 is SNHLY and CDR2 is FYNNEI. V dropped 6 bases and J dropped 1; count of bases not matched to a gene: 3. This CDR3 has 14 amino acids.

V usage is TRBV19 and J usage is TRBJ2-7, with D possibly being TRBD2 (6 bases). This CDR3 spans 15 amino acids. Germline CDR1 reads LNHDA; CDR2 reads SQIVND (reference sequence). V lost 8 bases, J lost 6 bases, and 23 bases lay in between. CDR3 region: CASGSLRDGAVEQYF. CDR3 bases: TGTGCCAGTGGGAGTTTGCGGGACGGGGCTGTCGAGCAGTACTTC.

V gene TRBV6-5 combines with J gene TRBJ2-4; 9 bases are a match to TRBD1. The CDR3 is made up of 14 amino acids. Losses at the gene ends were 5 bases for V and 7 bases for J; bases not matched to a gene: 6. The germline V gene has CDR1 MNHEY and CDR2 SVGAGI. CDR3 region: CASSLSGQGNIQYF. CDR3 nucleotide sequence: TGTGCCAGCAGTCTTTCGGGACAGGGCAACATTCAGTACTTC.

The rearrangement uses TRBV4-1 and TRBJ1-1; perhaps TRBD1 as D (5 bases). The ends were cut back, 0 bases at V and 3 bases at J, with 17 bases in the middle. Per germline, CDR1 MGHRA and CDR2 YSYEKL. The CDR3 is 17 residues long. In DNA form, the CDR3 reads TGCGCCAGCAGCCAAGATCGGGCTTTTGGGGGATACACTGAAGCTTTCTTT. This sequence encodes CASSQDRAFGGYTEAFF.

This clone was seen just once. This chain links TRBV7-2 with TRBJ2-3; possibly TRBD2 for D (5 bases). This CDR3 has 16 residues. Germline assignment: CDR1 SGHTA and CDR2 FQGNSA. V lost 5 bases, J lost 3 bases, and 18 bases lay in between. The CDR3 here is CASSVSGSRGTDTQYF. CDR3 in DNA: TGTGCCAGCAGCGTCTCCGGGTCTCGAGGGACAGATACGCAGTATTTT.

The chain uses TRBV5-4 and TRBJ1-2; 9 bases align to TRBD1. Germline V gene lookup returns CDR1 SGHNT and CDR2 YYREEE (reference sequence). The CDR3 consists of 16 residues. V was clipped by 4 bases and J by 5 bases; unmatched bases: 12. CDR3 protein: CASSTRTGATSYGYTF. The CDR3 coding sequence is TGTGCCAGCAGCACAAGGACAGGGGCCACCTCTTATGGCTACACCTTC. The whole variable domain, remainder taken from reference TRBV5-4 and TRBJ1-2, is ETGVTQSPTHLIKTRGQQVTLRCSSQSGHNTVSWYQQALGQGPQFIFQYYREEENGRGNFPPRFSGLQFPNYSSELNVNALELDDSALYLCASSTRTGATSYGYTFGSGTRLTVV.